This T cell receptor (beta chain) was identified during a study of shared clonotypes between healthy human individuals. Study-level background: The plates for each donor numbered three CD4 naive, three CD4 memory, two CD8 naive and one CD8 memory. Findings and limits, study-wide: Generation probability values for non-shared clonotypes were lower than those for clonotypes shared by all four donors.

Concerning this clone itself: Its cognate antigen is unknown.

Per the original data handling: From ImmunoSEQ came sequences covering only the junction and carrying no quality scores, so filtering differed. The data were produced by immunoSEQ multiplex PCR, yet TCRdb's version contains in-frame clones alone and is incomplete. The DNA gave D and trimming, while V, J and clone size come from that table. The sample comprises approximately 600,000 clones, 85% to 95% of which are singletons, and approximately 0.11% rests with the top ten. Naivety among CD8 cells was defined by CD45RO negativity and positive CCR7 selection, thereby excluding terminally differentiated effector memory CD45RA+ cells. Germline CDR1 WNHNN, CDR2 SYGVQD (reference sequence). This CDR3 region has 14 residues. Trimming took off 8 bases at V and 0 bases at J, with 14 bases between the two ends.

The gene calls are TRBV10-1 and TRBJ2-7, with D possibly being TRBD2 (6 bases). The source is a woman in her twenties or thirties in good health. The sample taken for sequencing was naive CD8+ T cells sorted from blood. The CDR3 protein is CASGRTRSSYEQYF. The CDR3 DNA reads TGCGCCAGCGGGAGGACGAGGAGCTCCTACGAGCAGTACTTC.